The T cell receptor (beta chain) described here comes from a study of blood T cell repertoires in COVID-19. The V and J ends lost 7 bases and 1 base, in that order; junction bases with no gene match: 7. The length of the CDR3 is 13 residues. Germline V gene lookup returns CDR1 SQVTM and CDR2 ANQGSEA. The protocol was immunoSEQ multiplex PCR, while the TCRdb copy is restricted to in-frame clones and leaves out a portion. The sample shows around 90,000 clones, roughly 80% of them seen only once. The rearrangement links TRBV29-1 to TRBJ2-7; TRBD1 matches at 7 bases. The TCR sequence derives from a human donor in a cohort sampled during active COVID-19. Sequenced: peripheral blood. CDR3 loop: CSASWTGSYEQYF. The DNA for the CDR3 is TGCAGCGCCTCCTGGACAGGATCCTACGAGCAGTACTTC.